This TCR beta chain was captured in a study of T cell responses to AZD1222 COVID-19 vaccine (dated by TCRdb to 2020 to 2023). Describing the broader study: TCR sequencing covered approximately 230 trial participants: about 210 given two doses of AZD1222 and 26 given two doses of MenACWY control vaccine. Enrollment into the trials was organized by age into subgroups of 18-55, 56-69 and 70-plus years, and those subgroups contained approximately 150, 30 and 60 TCR-sequenced participants, respectively. General conclusions and limits of the study: Conclusions about previously exposed vaccinees are limited because only five to seven AZD1222 recipients were SARS-CoV-2 seropositive at baseline. CD4 TCRs associated with the vaccine covered the entire spike protein, and the dominant responses were in regions 160-218 and 743-854. A significant rise in spike-specific TCR breadth and depth was observed after two AZD1222 doses relative to day 0 and relative to MenACWY recipients. Epitopes outside the regions mutated in the B.1.351 and B.1.1.7 variants were reportedly recognized by nearly half of the unique spike-specific TCRs. In the small 56-69-year group, the increase in depth fell short of significance, most likely because of low power. Because no day 14 peak-response samples were available, repertoires were characterized only after the peak T cell response. Participants were mostly white British and included more females than males, and it was suggested by the authors that clonal diversity may have been underestimated.

The CDR3 regions of human TCRbeta chains were analyzed by immunosequencing. On the authors' methods: Repertoire TCRs were matched against a reference library of SARS-CoV-2-specific TCRs generated with the MIRA antigen-specificity platform. Breadth meant the fraction of unique TCRs that were SARS-CoV-2-associated, whereas depth meant the fraction of total T cells that were SARS-CoV-2-associated. Using the MIRA data, every spike-specific TCR was mapped to the spike region that the TCR reacted to and assigned to either a CD4 or a CD8 class. Log10-transformed breadth and depth values were compared by one-way ANOVA with Sidak's multiple comparisons tests. TCRdb holds this immuneACCESS table with in-frame rearrangements only. Some clones are missing; in checked studies, unresolved V genes explain under half, and the rest has no known cause. The DNA gave D and trimming, while V, J and clone size come from that table. Across this sample there are some 74,000 clones, with nearly 90% seen only once. Around 1.2% of the sample is held by the ten biggest clonotypes.

Read against the paper, the sample's time point label means: about 28 days (+/-7) after the second vaccine dose. Because spike-specific TCR depth and breadth did not differ between the two schedules, AZD1222 recipients who got a second dose at roughly 4 weeks were pooled with those who got a second dose at roughly 12 weeks. Vaccinee samples were obtained from the UK trials COV001 and COV002, which included a single-blind randomized controlled phase 2/3 trial of AZD1222 (ChAdOx1 nCoV-19) in healthy adults. Trial participant PBMC samples were collected at day 0 and day 28 after the second dose for TCRbeta chain sequencing. Counted from cysteine to phenylalanine, this CDR3 has 11 amino acids. Of the read, only the CDR3 DNA is kept; its 33 bases are in frame from base 1. CDR1 and CDR2, per the germline V gene (reference sequence), are DFQATT and SNEGSKA. The junction shows trimming of 4 bases on V and 9 bases on J, plus 12 bases between the germline ends.

On this clone: Its target antigen remains unknown. The sample holds no much larger clone one base away, and base qualities are not on file.

The material sequenced was peripheral blood, taken 28 days after the second AZD1222 dose. The receptor comes from an adult who received the AZD1222 COVID-19 vaccine. The rearrangement joined TRBV20-1 to TRBJ1-1; tentative D gene TRBD1, with 6 bases matching. The nucleotide sequence is TGCAGTGCTAAAGACGGGACAAAAGCTTTCTTT. Protein translation: CSAKDGTKAFF.